One and the same sample provided the 6 T cell receptor beta chains below, sequenced in a study of blood T cells in healthy people across ages. A second PCR, run for about 7 to 11 cycles, used a sample-barcoded 5' primer plus a J-beta primer mix. TCRdb recomputed calls from the 5' RACE reads with MiXCR, one row per CDR3 protein. The sample lists some 920,000 distinct CDR3 sequences; around 54% were seen once. The sequencing input was blood. Receptor source: an older woman in good health.

The chain uses TRBV5-6 and TRBJ2-6; D is unclear. The germline V and J ends were trimmed by 0 bases and 4 bases, with 8 bases remaining between them. The length of the CDR3 is 15 residues. Germline V gives CDR1 SGHDT, CDR2 YYEEEE. The CDR3 sequence: CASSLGRLGANVLTF. The DNA of the CDR3 is TGTGCCAGCAGCTTGGGAAGGCTCGGGGCCAACGTCCTGACTTTC.

This clonotype was found a few times. J is TRBJ2-5 and V is TRBV9; 8 nucleotides agree with TRBD1. V lost 6 bases and J lost 0; bases outside the gene matches: 7. The CDR3 loop spans 15 amino acids. Germline V gene sequence: CDR1 SGDLS, CDR2 YYNGEE. CDR3 DNA sequence: TGTGCCAGCACCCGGACAGGGCTGAACCAAGAGACCCAGTACTTC. Protein product: CASTRTGLNQETQYF. The full variable domain, rest sourced from reference TRBV9 and TRBJ2-5, is DSGVTQTPKHLITATGQRVTLRCSPRSGDLSVYWYQQSLDQGLQFLIQYYNGEERAKGNILERFSAQQFPDLHSELNLSSLELGDSALYFCASTRTGLNQETQYFGPGTRLLVL.

This chain links TRBV27 with TRBJ2-5; D possibly corresponds to TRBD1 (5 bases). The CDR3 is 14 residues long. Germline CDR1 reads MNHEY; CDR2 reads SMNVEV (reference sequence). V lost 2 bases and J 0 bases, leaving 7 bases between the germline ends. DNA for the CDR3: TGTGCCAGCAGTTTAGGGGCCTACCAAGAGACCCAGTACTTC. This sequence encodes CASSLGAYQETQYF.

The chain joins TRBV7-8 to TRBJ2-3; 8 nucleotides line up with TRBD2. The V segment lost 5 bases and the J segment 3 bases; nucleotides outside the gene matches: 13. Looked up from germline, CDR1 is SGHVS and CDR2 is FQNEAQ. The CDR3 is made up of 17 amino acids. CDR3 bases: TGTGCCAGCAGCCGCCCCCTCGTGGCTAGCGGGACAGATACGCAGTATTTT. As protein: CASSRPLVASGTDTQYF.

V gene TRBV6-5 combines with J gene TRBJ2-4; D possibly corresponds to TRBD2 (5 bases). Trimming removed 3 bases from V and 0 bases from J, with 15 bases in between. The V gene's germline CDR1 is MNHEY and CDR2 SVGAGI. This CDR3 contains 17 residues. The DNA of the CDR3 is TGTGCCAGCAGTTATTCCTGGGAGCCACTAGCCAAAAACATTCAGTACTTC. Amino acids: CASSYSWEPLAKNIQYF.

The chain employs TRBV5-1 and TRBJ2-3; 9 bases are shared with TRBD2. The V gene end was trimmed by 0 bases and the J gene end by 4 bases; junction bases not matched to a gene: 6. The CDR3 covers 16 residues. Germline CDR1 SGHRS, CDR2 YFSETQ. Here the CDR3 reads CASSLGPAGGADTQYF. DNA of the CDR3: TGCGCCAGCAGCTTGGGACCAGCGGGAGGTGCAGATACGCAGTATTTT.